This T cell receptor (beta chain) emerged from a study of blood T cell repertoires in COVID-19. Study summary: The United States, Italy and Spain were the sources of the acute and convalescent COVID-19 samples. Sources were T cells, B-cell-depleted T cells, or PBMCs; the material itself was cDNA or gDNA.

As originally analysed: Quantification of nucleated cells was approximated via reference gene primer amplification. The protocol was immunoSEQ multiplex PCR, while the TCRdb copy is restricted to in-frame clones and leaves out a portion. The V and J calls and the clone size are those of that table, but D and trimming were determined from the DNA. The sample carries more than 300,000 clones, 70% to 90% recorded once. This clone has only one observation. The sequencing sample was made of peripheral blood. This TCR was sampled from a woman in her 30s with COVID-19, enrolled during active disease.

The DNA of the CDR3 is TGCGCCAGCAGCCAACGGACTAGCGGGAGTGCAGATACGCAGTATTTT. The encoded protein is CASSQRTSGSADTQYF. V and J are TRBV4-3 and TRBJ2-3, with TRBD2 identical over 13 bases. CDR1 and CDR2 from the germline V gene are LGHNA and YSLEER. The CDR3 consists of 16 residues. V shed 2 bases, J shed 4 bases, and the junction held 3 bases outside the gene matches.